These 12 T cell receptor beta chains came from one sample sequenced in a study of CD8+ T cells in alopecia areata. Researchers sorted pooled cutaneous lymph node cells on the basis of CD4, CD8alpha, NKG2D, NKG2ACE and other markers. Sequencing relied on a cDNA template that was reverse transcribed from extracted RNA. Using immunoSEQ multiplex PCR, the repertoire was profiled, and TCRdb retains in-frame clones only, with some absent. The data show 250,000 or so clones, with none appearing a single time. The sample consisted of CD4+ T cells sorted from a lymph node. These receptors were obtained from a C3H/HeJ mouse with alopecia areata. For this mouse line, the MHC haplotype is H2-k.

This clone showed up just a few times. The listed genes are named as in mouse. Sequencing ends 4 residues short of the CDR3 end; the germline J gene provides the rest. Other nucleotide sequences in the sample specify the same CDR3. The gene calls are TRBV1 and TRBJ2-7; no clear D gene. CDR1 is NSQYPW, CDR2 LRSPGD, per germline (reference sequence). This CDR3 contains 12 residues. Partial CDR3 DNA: TGCACCTGCAGTGCAAACAGTTAT. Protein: CTCSANSY. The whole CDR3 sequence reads CTCSANSYEQYF.

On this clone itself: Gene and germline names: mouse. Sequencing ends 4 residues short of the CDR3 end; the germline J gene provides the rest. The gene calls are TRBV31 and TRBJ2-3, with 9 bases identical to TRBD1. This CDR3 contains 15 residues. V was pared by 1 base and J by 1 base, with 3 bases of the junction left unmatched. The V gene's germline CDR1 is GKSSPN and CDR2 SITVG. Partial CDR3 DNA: TGTGCCTGGAGTCGGGGACAGGGTCGTGCAGAA. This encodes CAWSRGQGRAE. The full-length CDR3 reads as CAWSRGQGRAETLYF.

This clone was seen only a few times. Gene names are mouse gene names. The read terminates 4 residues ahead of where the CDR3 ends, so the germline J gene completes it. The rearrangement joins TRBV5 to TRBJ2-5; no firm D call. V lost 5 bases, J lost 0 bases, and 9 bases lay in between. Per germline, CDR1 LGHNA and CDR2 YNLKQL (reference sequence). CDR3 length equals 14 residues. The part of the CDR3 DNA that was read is TGTGCCAGCAGCTCGACACTTAACCAAGAC. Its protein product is CASSSTLNQD. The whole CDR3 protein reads CASSSTLNQDTQYF.

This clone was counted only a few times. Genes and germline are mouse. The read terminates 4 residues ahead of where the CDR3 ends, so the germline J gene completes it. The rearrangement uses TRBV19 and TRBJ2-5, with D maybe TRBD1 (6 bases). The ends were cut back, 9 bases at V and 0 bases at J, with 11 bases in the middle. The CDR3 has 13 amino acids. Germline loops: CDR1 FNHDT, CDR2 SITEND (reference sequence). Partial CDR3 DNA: TGTGCCACCACGGGACAAAACCAAGAC. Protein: CATTGQNQD. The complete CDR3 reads CATTGQNQDTQYF.

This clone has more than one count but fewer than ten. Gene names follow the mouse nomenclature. The CDR3 is CASGDALGGRDQDTQYF. The CDR3 DNA, read in part, is TGTGCCAGCGGTGATGCTCTGGGGGGGCGGGACCAAGAC. The rearrangement uses TRBV13-2 and TRBJ2-5, with TRBD2 identical over 10 bases. From the germline J gene comes the end of the CDR3, since the read stops 4 residues before it. The V segment lost 0 bases and the J segment 1 base; nucleotides outside the gene matches: 5. The germline CDR1 and CDR2 sequences are NNHNN and SYGAGS (reference sequence). The CDR3 covers 17 residues.

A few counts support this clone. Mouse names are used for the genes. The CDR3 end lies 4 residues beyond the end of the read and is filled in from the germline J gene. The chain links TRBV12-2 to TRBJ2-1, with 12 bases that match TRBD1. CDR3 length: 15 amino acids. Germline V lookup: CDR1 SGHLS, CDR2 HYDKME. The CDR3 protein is CASSLPGQGAAEQFF. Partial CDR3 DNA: TGTGCCAGCTCTCTTCCGGGACAGGGGGCGGCT.

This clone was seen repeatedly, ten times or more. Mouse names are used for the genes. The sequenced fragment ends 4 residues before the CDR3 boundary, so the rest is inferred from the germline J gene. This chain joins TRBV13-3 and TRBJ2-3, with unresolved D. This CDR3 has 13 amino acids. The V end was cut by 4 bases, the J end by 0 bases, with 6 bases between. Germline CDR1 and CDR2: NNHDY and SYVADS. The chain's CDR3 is CASSPRSAETLYF. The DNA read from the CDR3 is TGTGCCAGCAGTCCCAGGAGTGCAGAA.

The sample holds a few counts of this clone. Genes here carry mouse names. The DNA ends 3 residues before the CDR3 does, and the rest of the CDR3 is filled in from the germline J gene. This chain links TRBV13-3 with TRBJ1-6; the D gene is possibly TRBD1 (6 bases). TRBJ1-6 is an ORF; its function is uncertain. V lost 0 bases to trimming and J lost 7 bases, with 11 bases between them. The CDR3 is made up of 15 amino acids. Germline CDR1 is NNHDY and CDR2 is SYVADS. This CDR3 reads CASSDAGQGNSPLYF. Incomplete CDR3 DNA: TGTGCCAGCAGTGATGCCGGCCAGGGGAATTCGCCC.

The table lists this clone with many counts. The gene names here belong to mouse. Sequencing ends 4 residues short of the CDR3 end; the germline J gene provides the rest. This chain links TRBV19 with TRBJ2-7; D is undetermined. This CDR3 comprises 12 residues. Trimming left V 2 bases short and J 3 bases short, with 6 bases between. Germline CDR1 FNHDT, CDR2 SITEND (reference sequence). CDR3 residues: CASSMEGYEQYF. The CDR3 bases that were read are TGTGCCAGCAGTATGGAGGGCTAT.

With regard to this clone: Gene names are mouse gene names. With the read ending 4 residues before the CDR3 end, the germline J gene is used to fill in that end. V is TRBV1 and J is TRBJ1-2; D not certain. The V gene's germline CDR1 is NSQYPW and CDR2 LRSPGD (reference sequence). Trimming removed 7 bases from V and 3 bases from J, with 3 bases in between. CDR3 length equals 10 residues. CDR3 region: CTCNDSDYTF. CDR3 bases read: TGCACCTGCAATGACTCC.

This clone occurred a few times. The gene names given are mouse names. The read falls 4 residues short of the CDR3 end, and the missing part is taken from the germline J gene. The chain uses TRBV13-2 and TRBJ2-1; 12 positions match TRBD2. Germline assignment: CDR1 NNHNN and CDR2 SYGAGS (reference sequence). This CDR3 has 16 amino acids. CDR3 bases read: TGTGCCAGCGGTGATGCTGGACTGGGGGGGATTTCT. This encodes CASGDAGLGGIS. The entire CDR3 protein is CASGDAGLGGISEQFF.

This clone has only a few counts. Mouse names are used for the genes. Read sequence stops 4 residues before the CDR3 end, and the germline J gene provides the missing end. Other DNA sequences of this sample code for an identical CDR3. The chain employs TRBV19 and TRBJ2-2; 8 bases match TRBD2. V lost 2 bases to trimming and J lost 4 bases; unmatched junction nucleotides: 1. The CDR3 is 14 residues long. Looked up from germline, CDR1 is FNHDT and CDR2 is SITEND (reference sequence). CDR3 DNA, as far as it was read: TGTGCCAGCAGTATTGGGGGGGGCACCGGG. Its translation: CASSIGGGTG. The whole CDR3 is CASSIGGGTGQLYF. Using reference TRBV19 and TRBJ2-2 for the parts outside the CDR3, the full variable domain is GGIITQTPKFLIGQEGQKLTLKCQQNFNHDTMYWYRQDSGKGLRLIYYSITENDLQKGDLSEGYDASREKKSSFSLTVTSAQKNEMAVFLCASSIGGGTGQLYFGEGSKLTVL.